These 3 T cell receptor beta chains were all obtained from the same sample, sequenced in a study of T cells in Graves' hyperthyroidism and ophthalmopathy. Using RNA transcripts as the source, TCR beta CDR3 regions were amplified. During a first-round RT-PCR of the TCR CDR3, the HTBI primer set was used. One entry per CDR3 protein results from TCRdb running MiXCR on the multiplex PCR reads. This table holds approximately 300,000 distinct CDR3 sequences, around 15% found once. Input material: blood. Receptor source: a woman aged 55-69 years with Graves' ophthalmopathy.

The chain has TRBV10-3 and TRBJ1-5; tentatively, D is TRBD1 (5 bases). Germline-derived CDR1 and CDR2 are ENHRY and SYGVKD. This CDR3 has 13 residues. V gave up 4 bases and J gave up 5 bases, with 9 bases separating them. The CDR3 region is CAISGGVDQPQHF. CDR3 bases: TGTGCCATCAGTGGAGGGGTGGATCAGCCCCAGCATTTT.

This clonotype was detected many times. J is TRBJ2-1 and V is TRBV5-1, with TRBD1 matching 7 bases. V dropped 4 bases and J dropped 8; count of bases not matched to a gene: 12. Looked up from germline, CDR1 is SGHRS and CDR2 is YFSETQ. This CDR3 region has 15 residues. The CDR3 reads CASSLTGMSMDEQFF. In DNA form, the CDR3 reads TGCGCCAGCAGCCTGACAGGGATGAGTATGGATGAGCAGTTCTTC.

This clonotype was found many times. DNA for the CDR3: TGTGCCAGCAGCGTTCAGGGGGGCAGCAATGAGCAGTTCTTC. It is translated as CASSVQGGSNEQFF. The chain has TRBV3-1 and TRBJ2-1; D is perhaps TRBD1 (7 bases). Germline CDR1 and CDR2: LGHDT and YNNKEL (reference sequence). This CDR3 contains 14 residues. Trimming removed 5 bases at V and 6 bases at J, with 14 bases between.